A single sample is the source of the 23 T cell receptor beta chains below, sequenced in a study of naive and memory T cell subsets. Two oligonucleotides, mixed equimolar, formed the beta constant-region primer covering TRBC1 and TRBC2. Ligated cDNA was amplified by four rounds of PCR with nested alpha and beta constant-region primers and SP2. TCRdb redid the calling of the UMI-ligation and nested PCR reads with MiXCR, one entry per CDR3 protein. The data hold 95,000 to 150,000 distinct CDR3 sequences, with 35% to 45% observed a single time. The sequencing input was central memory CD4+ T cells from blood. The receptors were gathered from a human donor in good health.

This clonotype was detected only a few times. The chain employs TRBV11-3 and TRBJ2-2; maybe TRBD1 (6 bases). Trimming cost V 4 bases and J 2 bases, with 20 bases left between them. The CDR3 is 18 residues long. Germline CDR1 is SGHNT and CDR2 is YENEEA. CDR3 sequence (DNA): TGTGCCAGCAGCTCGCCCCAAGTTGGGACACCTAACACCGGGGAGCTGTTTTTT. This sequence encodes CASSSPQVGTPNTGELFF.

V and J are TRBV9 and TRBJ2-7; 14 bases are shared with TRBD2. The CDR3 covers 18 residues. In germline, CDR1 is SGDLS, CDR2 YYNGEE. J lost 6 bases, V lost 4 bases, and 15 bases had no gene match. CDR3 in amino acids: CASSPGTSGRRVGREQYF. DNA for the CDR3: TGTGCCAGCAGCCCCGGGACTAGCGGGAGACGAGTGGGGCGCGAGCAGTACTTC.

The rearrangement links TRBV5-5 to TRBJ2-3, with D hard to call. Looked up from germline, CDR1 is SGHKS and CDR2 is YYEKEE (reference sequence). V lost 4 bases to trimming and J lost 5 bases, with 11 bases between them. This CDR3 spans 13 amino acids. The CDR3 protein is CASSPEWGDTQYF. The CDR3, as DNA: TGTGCCAGCAGCCCGGAGTGGGGAGATACGCAGTATTTT.

This chain uses TRBV11-1 with TRBJ2-2; D unresolved. Germline V gene sequence: CDR1 SGHAT, CDR2 FQDESV (reference sequence). The CDR3 length is 16 residues. V lost 3 bases to trimming and J lost 6 bases, with 17 bases between them. The CDR3 region is CASSFHVGLASGELFF. The CDR3 nucleotides read TGTGCCAGCAGCTTTCATGTAGGTCTTGCGTCCGGGGAGCTGTTTTTT.

The rearrangement uses TRBV6-1 and TRBJ2-7; perhaps TRBD2 as D (5 bases). The CDR3 spans 14 residues. Germline-derived CDR1 and CDR2 are MNHNS and SASEGT. V was pared by 6 bases and J by 7 bases, with 19 bases between. The CDR3 DNA is TGTGCCAGCAGCTACGCAACCGAGGGAAGGGAGCAGTACTTC. Translated, it gives CASSYATEGREQYF.

J is TRBJ2-3 and V is TRBV18, with D perhaps assigned TRBD1 or TRBD2 (5 bases each). CDR3 size: 14 residues. V gave up 0 bases and J gave up 5 bases, with 9 bases separating them. Germline V lookup: CDR1 KGHSH, CDR2 LQKENI. The CDR3 sequence: CASSPPRGGDTQYF. CDR3 in DNA: TGTGCCAGCTCACCACCGAGGGGCGGAGATACGCAGTATTTT.

The rearrangement links TRBV6-5 to TRBJ2-3, with unresolved D. Trimming stripped 1 base from V and 6 bases from J, with 2 bases between. Germline CDR1 MNHEY, CDR2 SVGAGI. This CDR3 has 11 amino acids. As DNA, the CDR3 is TGTGCCAGCAGTTACTTGGATACGCAGTATTTT. Encoded protein: CASSYLDTQYF.

The gene calls are TRBV20-1 and TRBJ2-3, with D perhaps matching TRBD1 or TRBD2 (5 bases each). CDR1 and CDR2 (germline): DFQATT, SNEGSKA (reference sequence). Between the trimmed V and J ends, which lost 3 bases and 4 bases, there was a span of 11 bases. There are 13 residues in the CDR3. DNA for the CDR3: TGCAGTGCTAGGAGCCAGGGAGCAGATACGCAGTATTTT. As protein: CSARSQGADTQYF.

The V call is TRBV6-1, the J call TRBJ2-1; D might be TRBD1 (6 bases). This CDR3 is 16 amino acids long. V lost 3 bases and J 3 bases, leaving 15 bases between the germline ends. Germline CDR1 is MNHNS and CDR2 is SASEGT. The CDR3 sequence is CASSDSLRDIYNEQFF. In nucleotides, the CDR3 is TGTGCCAGCAGTGATTCTCTCCGGGACATCTACAATGAGCAGTTCTTC.

The sample holds a few counts of this clonotype. This chain uses TRBV12-5 with TRBJ2-1; D gene unclear. Germline CDR1 LGHNT, CDR2 FRNRAP. Trimming took 1 base from V and 3 from J, leaving 7 bases between them. The length of the CDR3 is 14 residues. CDR3 sequence (DNA): TGTGCTAGTGGTTTGGGTAGAGGCTACAATGAGCAGTTCTTC. As protein: CASGLGRGYNEQFF.

This clonotype turned up a few times. The chain employs TRBV20-1 and TRBJ2-1; 12 bases match TRBD2. From germline, CDR1 is DFQATT and CDR2 SNEGSKA (reference sequence). The CDR3 is made up of 19 amino acids. With V trimmed by 1 base and J by 0 bases, 10 bases remained unmatched. CDR3 sequence reads: CSARGGGLAGRSSYNEQFF. CDR3 nucleotide sequence: TGCAGTGCTAGAGGCGGGGGACTAGCGGGCCGCAGCTCCTACAATGAGCAGTTCTTC.

This clonotype was found once. V and J are TRBV5-1 and TRBJ2-2; 8 bases agree with TRBD2. Per germline, CDR1 SGHRS and CDR2 YFSETQ. With 1 base clipped from V and 5 bases from J, the junction kept 7 bases outside the gene matches. The CDR3 is 16 amino acids. CDR3 nucleotides: TGCGCCAGCAGCTTGAACGGGAGGGCCAGGACCGGGGAGCTGTTTTTT. The encoded protein is CASSLNGRARTGELFF.

The rearrangement uses TRBV7-2 and TRBJ2-7; D remains ambiguous. Germline loops: CDR1 SGHTA, CDR2 FQGNSA. The CDR3 totals 16 residues. Trimming left V 2 bases short and J 6 bases short, with 20 bases between. The CDR3: CASSLTGSPWASEQYF. The CDR3 nucleotides are TGTGCCAGCAGCTTAACTGGTTCCCCGTGGGCCTCCGAGCAGTACTTC.

The rearrangement links TRBV28 to TRBJ2-3, with 11 bases fitting TRBD2. Germline lookup yields CDR1 MDHEN and CDR2 SYDVKM. The ends lost 4 bases at V and 7 bases at J; junction bases unmatched: 7. There are 15 residues in the CDR3. For the CDR3, the DNA is TGTGCCAGCAGTTCCCCGACTAGCGGGAAAAATACGCAGTATTTT. Protein product: CASSSPTSGKNTQYF.

This clonotype was counted a few times. V and J are TRBV7-8 and TRBJ2-1; TRBD2 agrees at 14 bases. The J segment lost 3 bases and the V segment lost 5 bases, leaving 6 bases of the junction unmatched. The CDR3 length is 17 residues. CDR1 SGHVS and CDR2 FQNEAQ come from the germline V gene. The CDR3, as DNA: TGTGCCAGCAGCGCCGGGACTAGCGGGGGTTACTACAATGAGCAGTTCTTC. It specifies CASSAGTSGGYYNEQFF. Drawing the rest from reference TRBV7-8 and TRBJ2-1, the complete variable domain is GAGVSQSPRYKVAKRGQDVALRCDPISGHVSLFWYQQALGQGPEFLTYFQNEAQLDKSGLPSDRFFAERPEGSVSTLKIQRTQQEDSAVYLCASSAGTSGGYYNEQFFGPGTRLTVL.

The rearrangement joins TRBV12-3 or TRBV12-4 to TRBJ2-1, with D perhaps TRBD1 (6 bases). V was pared by 5 bases and J by 5 bases, with 19 bases between. The CDR3 loop spans 16 amino acids. This CDR3 is CASSRQGTQMNNEQFF. CDR3 nucleotides: TGTGCCAGCAGTCGTCAGGGGACCCAGATGAACAATGAGCAGTTCTTC.

The count of this clonotype is one. The J gene is TRBJ2-1, the V gene TRBV10-3; TRBD1 might be the D (5 bases). Germline V CDR1 and CDR2: ENHRY, SYGVKD. V lost 6 bases, J lost 6 bases, and 18 bases lay in between. CDR3 length: 15 residues. The CDR3 region has the DNA TGTGCCATCAGCTCTCTCGACAGATTCGGCAATGAGCAGTTCTTC. Protein: CAISSLDRFGNEQFF.

This rearrangement joins TRBV29-1 to TRBJ2-3; 8 bases are a match to TRBD1. CDR1 and CDR2 (germline): SQVTM, ANQGSEA. This CDR3 spans 14 amino acids. V shed 6 bases and J 6 bases; nucleotides not matched to a gene: 11. As DNA, the CDR3 is TGCAGCGTCCATGACAGGGGCTTTTGGGATACGCAGTATTTT. It yields the protein CSVHDRGFWDTQYF.

The V and J genes are TRBV7-8 and TRBJ2-7, with 11 bases identical to TRBD2. Germline assignment: CDR1 SGHVS and CDR2 FQNEAQ. The CDR3 loop spans 16 amino acids. Trimming removed 3 bases from V and 7 bases from J; junction bases left unmatched: 11. The CDR3 DNA reads as TGTGCCAGCAGCTTCGCTTCTAGCGGGAGGACTAAAGAGCAGTACTTC. It codes for CASSFASSGRTKEQYF.

The rearrangement joins TRBV7-2 to TRBJ2-4, with 12 bases matching TRBD1. Germline loops: CDR1 SGHTA, CDR2 FQGNSA. V shed 5 bases and J 8 bases; nucleotides not matched to a gene: 7. CDR3 length equals 15 residues. The CDR3: CASSQGQGAYDIQYF. The CDR3 DNA sequence: TGTGCCAGCAGCCAGGGACAGGGGGCGTATGACATTCAGTACTTC.

There are many counts of this clonotype. CDR3 residues: CASSLKEGGTDTQYF. The CDR3 nucleotides are TGTGCCAGCAGCTTAAAGGAGGGAGGCACAGATACGCAGTATTTT. The chain combines TRBV5-4 with TRBJ2-3, with a tentative D call TRBD2 (6 bases). The CDR3 contains 15 residues. V lost 2 bases, J lost 1 base, and 11 bases lay in between. From germline, CDR1 is SGHNT and CDR2 YYREEE (reference sequence).

V gene TRBV14 combines with J gene TRBJ1-2; D gene ambiguous. The germline gives CDR1 SGHDN, CDR2 FVKESK. The CDR3 contains 13 residues. V shed 4 bases and J shed 4 bases, with 10 bases lying between them. The CDR3 DNA reads TGTGCCAGCAGCCTGATGGACGGCTATGGCTACACCTTC. Its protein product is CASSLMDGYGYTF.

The J gene is TRBJ2-7, the V gene TRBV6-6, with D uncertain. The CDR3 totals 11 residues. CDR1 is MNHNY, CDR2 SVGAGI, per germline (reference sequence). The V end lost 1 base, the J end lost 4 bases, and 2 bases lay between the germline ends. The CDR3 is CASSYYYEQYF. DNA for the CDR3: TGTGCCAGCAGTTACTATTACGAGCAGTACTTC.